This T cell receptor beta chain was documented in a study of regulatory T cells in long-lasting Graves disease. Study observations and caveats: Study was limited to peripheral blood, excluding thyroid tissue.

Specified time point: newly diagnosed GD, antithyroid drugs for less than 3 months. RNA isolated from PBMCs was used to make the TCR library. The CDR3 totals 15 residues. CDR1 SNHLY and CDR2 FYNNEI come from the germline V gene. Investigators prepared the TCR beta libraries by applying iRepertoire HTBI primers and Arm-PCR of CDR3 regions. TCRdb passed the multiplex PCR reads through MiXCR, listing each CDR3 protein once. The repertoire holds a few hundred thousand distinct CDR3 sequences, with 20% to 25% as singletons. Worth noting for this clonotype: Its antigen is not known.

This sequence originates from a female donor with Graves disease. The material sequenced was peripheral blood mononuclear cells (PBMCs), taken at new diagnosis, from a patient treated with antithyroid drugs. The chain links TRBV2 to TRBJ2-1, with 14 bases identical to TRBD2. The J call could be wrong; TRBJ2-3 is a better fit for the DNA end. The CDR3: CASSRLAGGPWTQYF. CDR3 in DNA: TGTGCCAGCAGCCGACTAGCGGGGGGGCCTTGGACGCAGTATTTT.